This T cell receptor (beta chain) emerged from a study of CD8+CD57+ T cells in acquired aplastic anemia. Profiling that covered TCR beta VDJ and CDR3 relied on genomic DNA as its template. Each CDR3 protein gets one entry after TCRdb re-called the reads with MiXCR. This sample has hundreds of thousands of distinct CDR3 sequences, with just under 70% found just once. The CDR3 totals 13 residues, both ends included. Germline loops: CDR1 SGDLS, CDR2 YYNGEE. A remark on this clonotype: The CDR3 carries no conserved terminal phenylalanine or tryptophan, so it likely arises from a read error. Because the CDR3's place on the DNA is in doubt, the DNA is left out and the CDR3 is given as listed by TCRdb.

Sequenced: sorted CD4+, CD8+, or CD8+CD57+ T cells (not recorded which) from PBMCs. The rearrangement joins TRBV9 to TRBJ1-6; the DNA was not compared with TRBD1, the D call given in the table. The source of this sequence is a human donor in good health, serving as a control. CDR3 sequence: CASSLKAVRDPPL.